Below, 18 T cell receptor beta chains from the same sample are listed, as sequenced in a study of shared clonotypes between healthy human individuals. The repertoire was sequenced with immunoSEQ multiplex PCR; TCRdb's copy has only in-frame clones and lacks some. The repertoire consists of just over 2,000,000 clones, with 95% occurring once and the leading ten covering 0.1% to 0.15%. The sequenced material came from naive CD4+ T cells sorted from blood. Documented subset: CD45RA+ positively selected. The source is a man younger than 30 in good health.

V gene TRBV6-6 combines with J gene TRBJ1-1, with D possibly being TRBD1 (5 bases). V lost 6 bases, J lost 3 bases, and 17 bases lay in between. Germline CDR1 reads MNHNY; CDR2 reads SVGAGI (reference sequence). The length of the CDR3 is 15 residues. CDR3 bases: TGTGCCAGCAGCCGACCGCAGGGAGGGGACACTGAAGCTTTCTTT. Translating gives CASSRPQGGDTEAFF.

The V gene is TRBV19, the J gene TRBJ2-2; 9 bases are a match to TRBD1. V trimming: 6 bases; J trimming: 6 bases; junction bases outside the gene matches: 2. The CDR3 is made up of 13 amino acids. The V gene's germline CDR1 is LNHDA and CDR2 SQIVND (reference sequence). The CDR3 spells CASSRQGAGELFF. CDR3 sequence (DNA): TGTGCCAGTAGCAGACAGGGGGCCGGGGAGCTGTTTTTT.

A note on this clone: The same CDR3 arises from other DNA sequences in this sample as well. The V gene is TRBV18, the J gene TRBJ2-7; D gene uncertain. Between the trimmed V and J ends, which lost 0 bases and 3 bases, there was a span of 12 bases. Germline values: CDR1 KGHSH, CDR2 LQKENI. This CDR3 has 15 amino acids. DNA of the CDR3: TGTGCCAGCTCACCACCGGGTAGGTCCAGCTACGAGCAGTACTTC. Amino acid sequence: CASSPPGRSSYEQYF.

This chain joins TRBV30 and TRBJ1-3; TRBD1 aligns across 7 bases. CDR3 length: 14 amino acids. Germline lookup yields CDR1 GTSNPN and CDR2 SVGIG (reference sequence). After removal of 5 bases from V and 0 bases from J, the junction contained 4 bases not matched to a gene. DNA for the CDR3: TGTGCCTGGCTTCAGGGGGGCTCTGGAAACACCATATATTTT. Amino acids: CAWLQGGSGNTIYF.

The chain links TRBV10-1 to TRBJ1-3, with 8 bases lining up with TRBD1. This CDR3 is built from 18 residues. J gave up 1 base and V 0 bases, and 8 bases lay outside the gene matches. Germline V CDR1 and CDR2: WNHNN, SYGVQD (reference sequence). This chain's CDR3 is CASSESPGQGGSGNTIYF. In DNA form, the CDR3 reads TGCGCCAGCAGTGAGTCGCCCGGACAGGGCGGGTCTGGAAACACCATATATTTT.

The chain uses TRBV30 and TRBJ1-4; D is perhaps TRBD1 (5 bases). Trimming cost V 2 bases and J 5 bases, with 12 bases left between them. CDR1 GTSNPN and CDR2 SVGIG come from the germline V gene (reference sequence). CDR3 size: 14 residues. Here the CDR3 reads CAWSKGLGNEKLFF. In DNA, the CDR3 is TGTGCCTGGAGTAAGGGGCTGGGGAATGAAAAACTGTTTTTT. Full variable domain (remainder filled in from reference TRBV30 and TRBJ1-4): SQTIHQWPATLVQPVGSPLSLECTVEGTSNPNLYWYRQAAGRGLQLLFYSVGIGQISSEVPQNLSASRPQDRQFILSSKKLLLSDSGFYLCAWSKGLGNEKLFFGSGTQLSVL.

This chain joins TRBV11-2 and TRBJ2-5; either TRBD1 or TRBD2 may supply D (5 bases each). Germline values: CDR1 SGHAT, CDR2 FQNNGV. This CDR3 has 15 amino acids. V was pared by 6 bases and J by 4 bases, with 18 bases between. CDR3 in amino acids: CASSLLGVDRETQYF. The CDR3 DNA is TGTGCCAGCAGTTTACTGGGGGTGGATCGAGAGACCCAGTACTTC.

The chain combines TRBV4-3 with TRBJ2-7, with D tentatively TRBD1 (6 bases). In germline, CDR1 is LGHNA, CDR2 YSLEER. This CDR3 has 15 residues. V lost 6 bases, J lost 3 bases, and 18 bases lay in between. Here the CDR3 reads CASSRDRDTDYEQYF. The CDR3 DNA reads TGCGCCAGCAGTAGGGACCGGGACACCGACTACGAGCAGTACTTC.

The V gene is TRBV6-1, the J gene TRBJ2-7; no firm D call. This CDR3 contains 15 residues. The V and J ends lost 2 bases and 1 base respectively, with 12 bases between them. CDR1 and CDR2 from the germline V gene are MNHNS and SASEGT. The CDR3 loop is CASSENVTPSYEQYF. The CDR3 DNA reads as TGTGCCAGCAGTGAAAACGTGACACCGTCCTACGAGCAGTACTTC.

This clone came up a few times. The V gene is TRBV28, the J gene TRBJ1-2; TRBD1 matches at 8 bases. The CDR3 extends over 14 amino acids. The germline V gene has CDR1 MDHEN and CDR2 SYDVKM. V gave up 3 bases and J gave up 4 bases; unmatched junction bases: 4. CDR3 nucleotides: TGTGCCAGCAGTTTGGGACAGGCGGCCTATGGCTACACCTTC. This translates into CASSLGQAAYGYTF.

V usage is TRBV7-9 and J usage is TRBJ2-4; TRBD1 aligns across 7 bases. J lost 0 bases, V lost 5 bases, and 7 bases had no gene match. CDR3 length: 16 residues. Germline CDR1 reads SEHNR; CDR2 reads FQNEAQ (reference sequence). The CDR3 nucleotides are TGTGCCAGCAGCCTGGGGACAGACTTAGCCAAAAACATTCAGTACTTC. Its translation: CASSLGTDLAKNIQYF.

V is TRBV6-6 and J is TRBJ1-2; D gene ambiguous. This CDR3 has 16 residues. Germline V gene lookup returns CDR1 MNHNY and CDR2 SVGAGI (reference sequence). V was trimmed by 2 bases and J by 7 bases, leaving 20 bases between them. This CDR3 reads CASSYPGDRRLRGYTF. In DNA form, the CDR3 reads TGTGCCAGCAGTTACCCGGGTGATAGGCGTCTCCGTGGCTACACCTTC.

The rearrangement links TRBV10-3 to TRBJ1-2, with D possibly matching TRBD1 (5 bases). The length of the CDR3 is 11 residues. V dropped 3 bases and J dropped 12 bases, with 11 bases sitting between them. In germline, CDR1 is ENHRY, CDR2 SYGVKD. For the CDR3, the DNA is TGTGCCATCAGTGAACCAGGGTTTCACACCTTC. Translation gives CAISEPGFHTF.

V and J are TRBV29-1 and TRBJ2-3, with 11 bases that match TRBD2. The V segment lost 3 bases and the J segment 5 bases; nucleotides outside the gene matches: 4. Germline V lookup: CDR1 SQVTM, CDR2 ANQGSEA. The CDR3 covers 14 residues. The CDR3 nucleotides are TGCAGCGTTGATCTAGCGGGGGGCCAAGATACGCAGTATTTT. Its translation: CSVDLAGGQDTQYF.

CDR3 nucleotide sequence: TGTGCCAGCAGCTTAGATTTCGGCCCCGGGTTCGCCGGGGAGCTGTTTTTT. This translates into CASSLDFGPGFAGELFF. The chain carries TRBV11-2 and TRBJ2-2; D gene ambiguous. There are 17 residues in the CDR3. CDR1 is SGHAT and CDR2 is FQNNGV in the germline V gene. With 0 bases removed from V and 6 bases from J, the gap between germline ends came to 17 bases.

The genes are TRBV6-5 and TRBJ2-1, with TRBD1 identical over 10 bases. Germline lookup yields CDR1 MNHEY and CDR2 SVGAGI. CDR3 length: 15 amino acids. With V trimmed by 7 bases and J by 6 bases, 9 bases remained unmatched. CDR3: CASNRLGQGFNEQFF. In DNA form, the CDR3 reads TGTGCCAGCAATAGGTTGGGACAGGGGTTCAATGAGCAGTTCTTC.

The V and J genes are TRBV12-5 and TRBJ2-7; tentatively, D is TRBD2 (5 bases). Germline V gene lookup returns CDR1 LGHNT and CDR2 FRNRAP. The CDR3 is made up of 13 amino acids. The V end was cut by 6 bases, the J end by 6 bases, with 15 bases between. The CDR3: CASGLRVSTEQYF. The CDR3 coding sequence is TGTGCTAGTGGATTGCGGGTATCAACCGAGCAGTACTTC.

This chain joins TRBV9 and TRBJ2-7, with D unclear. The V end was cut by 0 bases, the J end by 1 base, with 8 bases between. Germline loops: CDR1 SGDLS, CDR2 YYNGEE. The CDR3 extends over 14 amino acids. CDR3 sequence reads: CASSVDSGSYEQYF. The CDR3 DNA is TGTGCCAGCAGCGTAGATTCGGGTTCCTACGAGCAGTACTTC.